This T cell receptor beta chain was found in a study of blood T cell repertoires in COVID-19. The table came from immunoSEQ multiplex PCR; TCRdb's copy has only in-frame clones and leaves some out. Of around 220,000 clones detected, more than 75% appear once; the ten largest clones hold around 8%. The CDR3 runs 17 residues. V lost 5 bases, J lost 3 bases, and 13 bases stayed unmatched. Germline V lookup: CDR1 SGHDT, CDR2 YYEEEE. A Seattle source enrolled patients during active infection and followed them longitudinally. The receptor's source is a woman aged 80 or over with COVID-19, enrolled during active disease. The genes are TRBV5-6 and TRBJ2-2, with 7 bases matching TRBD1. The source material was peripheral blood. In nucleotides, the CDR3 is TGTGCCAGCAGTCAATTGGACAGGTCCGTCCACACCGGGGAGCTGTTTTTT. Translated: CASSQLDRSVHTGELFF.